Listed below are T cell receptor beta chains from one sample, sequenced in a study of cytomegalovirus exposure and HLA in healthy donors. The method was immunoSEQ multiplex PCR; TCRdb's version includes in-frame clones alone and lacks a portion of them. The table shows about 110,000 clones, with around 82% occurring only once. The specimen sequenced was PBMCs. The receptor set was obtained from a man aged 50 to 60 in good health and CMV-seronegative. Both conserved end residues are part of each CDR3. Fields, in order: D gene, V gene, CDR3 length, clone size, J gene, CDR3 DNA, CDR3 protein. A D gene is named only where the DNA matches it firmly. The listing skips clone size in some rows; elsewhere it reads once, few, many or a size class.

>NA|TRBV5-1|15|NA|TRBJ2-7
TGCGCCACCAACCCGGGAGACAGGGATACCTACGAGCAGTACTTC
CATNPGDRDTYEQYF
>NA|TRBV5-1|14|few|TRBJ2-5
TGCGCCAGCAGCGTAGGGAGGACACAAGAGACCCAGTACTTC
CASSVGRTQETQYF
>TRBD2|TRBV5-1|14|NA|TRBJ2-7
TGCGCCAGCAGCTTGGGGCAGGCGGGGGACGAGCAGTACTTC
CASSLGQAGDEQYF
>NA|TRBV11-1|12|NA|TRBJ2-1
TGTGCCAGCAGCCGAAGCCCGGGGGAGCAGTTCTTC
CASSRSPGEQFF
>NA|TRBV5-8|11|NA|TRBJ2-1
TGTGCCAGCAGCCGAGACAATGAGCAGTTCTTC
CASSRDNEQFF
>NA|TRBV11-2|14|NA|TRBJ2-1
TGTGCCAGCAGCTTGGGGGCCTACCATAGTGAGCAGTTCTTC
CASSLGAYHSEQFF
>TRBD1|TRBV4-1|16|NA|TRBJ1-1
TGCGCCAGCAGCCAAGCGGCGAGCAGGGGGCGGACTGAAGCTTTCTTT
CASSQAASRGRTEAFF
>TRBD1|TRBV9|14|few|TRBJ1-2
TGTGCCAGCAGCCCGCAGGGGGCCGACTATGGCTACACCTTC
CASSPQGADYGYTF
>TRBD1|TRBV29-1|14|NA|TRBJ1-1
TGCAGCGGTGGGGCAGGGGGAATGAACACTGAAGCTTTCTTT
CSGGAGGMNTEAFF
>NA|TRBV7-6|14|NA|TRBJ2-3
TGTGCCAGCAGCTTAGAGTGGAGTACAGATACGCAGTATTTT
CASSLEWSTDTQYF
>NA|TRBV7-9|14|NA|TRBJ1-2
TGTGCCAGCAGCTTGGAGGGTACCGAATTTGGCTACACCTTC
CASSLEGTEFGYTF
>NA|TRBV6-5|14|NA|TRBJ2-2
TGTGCCAGCAGTTACCGCCTAGACGCCGGGGAGCTGTTTTTT
CASSYRLDAGELFF
>NA|TRBV5-1|15|few|TRBJ1-2
TGCGCCAGCAGCTTGGACGGACAGCCTAACTATGGCTACACCTTC
CASSLDGQPNYGYTF
>TRBD2|TRBV5-1|15|NA|TRBJ2-2
TGCGCCAGCAGCTTCGGCGGGGGAGGGACCGGGGAGCTGTTTTTT
CASSFGGGGTGELFF
>NA|TRBV6-1|18|NA|TRBJ1-1
TGTGCCAGCAGTGGTCTCTGGGGCCGGGACACCTTGAACACTGAAGCTTTCTTT
CASSGLWGRDTLNTEAFF
>TRBD1|TRBV5-1|16|NA|TRBJ1-3
TGCGCCAGCAGCTTGGGGGACAGGGGGCCTGGAAACACCATATATTTT
CASSLGDRGPGNTIYF
>TRBD1|TRBV14|18|NA|TRBJ2-2
TGTGCCAGCAGCCATCCCCCCGTTAGGGGGCTAAGGAGCGGGGAGCTGTTTTTT
CASSHPPVRGLRSGELFF
>NA|TRBV19|14|NA|TRBJ2-3
TGTGCCAGTGGGGGGACTTCTAGCACAGATACGCAGTATTTT
CASGGTSSTDTQYF
>NA|TRBV28|15|NA|TRBJ2-3
TGTGCCAGCAGCTTAAACCCCGGGAGCACAGATACGCAGTATTTT
CASSLNPGSTDTQYF
>NA|TRBV5-1|13|NA|TRBJ2-3
TGCGCCAGCACCCCGACCGGGGAAGATACGCAGTATTTT
CASTPTGEDTQYF
>TRBD2|TRBV7-2|16|NA|TRBJ2-7
TGTGCCAGCAGCTCCGCCGGGCTAGCGGGGGAAGGCGAGCAGTACTTC
CASSSAGLAGEGEQYF
>TRBD2|TRBV29-1|11|NA|TRBJ2-3
TGCACCATCCGGGGGGAAGATACGCAGTATTTT
CTIRGEDTQYF
>NA|TRBV28|16|NA|TRBJ2-1
TGTGCCAGCACCTCCCAAGCGCGGGGATCTTACAATGAGCAGTTCTTC
CASTSQARGSYNEQFF
>TRBD2|TRBV9|16|once|TRBJ2-3
TGTGCCAGCAGCGCGACCGGGGGGGCTAGCACAGATACGCAGTATTTT
CASSATGGASTDTQYF
>TRBD1|TRBV6-5|15|few|TRBJ1-2
TGTGCCAGCAGTTACTCGCGAGAACAGGGGTCTGGGAAGACCTTC
CASSYSREQGSGKTF
>TRBD2|TRBV12-5|15|few|TRBJ2-1
TGTGCTAGTGGTTTGAGAGCGGGGGGCGTCAATGAGCAGTTCTTC
CASGLRAGGVNEQFF
>NA|TRBV7-9|14|NA|TRBJ1-1
TGTGCCAGCAGCTTAGCGACAGCTAACACTGAAGCTTTCTTT
CASSLATANTEAFF
>TRBD1|TRBV6-6|13|NA|TRBJ2-5
TGTGCCAGCAGGGGGACAGCCCAAGGGACCCAGTACTTC
CASRGTAQGTQYF
>TRBD2|TRBV27|15|few|TRBJ2-1
TGTGCCAGCAGGGCCTCGGGGGGGCGGGTGAATGAGCAGTTCTTC
CASRASGGRVNEQFF
>NA|TRBV5-6|17|NA|TRBJ2-1
TGTGCCAGCAGCCTTAACGGGGGGCCAAGCTCCTACAATGAGCAGTTCTTC
CASSLNGGPSSYNEQFF
>NA|TRBV5-1|14|NA|TRBJ1-4
TGCGCCAGCAGCGTCCTAGGAGGAGTCGAAAAACTGTTTTTT
CASSVLGGVEKLFF
>TRBD2|TRBV4-2|19|NA|TRBJ2-5
TGTGCCAGCAGCCAAGAAGGTGGATGGGGGAGGGTGGGAGAAGAGACCCAGTACTTC
CASSQEGGWGRVGEETQYF
>NA|TRBV4-3|14|few|TRBJ1-2
TGCGCCAGCAGCCAAGATCAGGGAAACTATGGCTACACCTTC
CASSQDQGNYGYTF
>TRBD2|TRBV6-1|13|NA|TRBJ2-3
TGTGCCAGCATTGAGCGGGGTGCGCGGACGCAGTATTTT
CASIERGARTQYF
>NA|TRBV28|15|NA|TRBJ1-1
TGTGCCAGCAGCCTCACGGGACATTTGAACACTGAAGCTTTCTTT
CASSLTGHLNTEAFF
>TRBD1|TRBV7-9|13|NA|TRBJ1-6
TGTGCCAGCAGCTTGGGACAGGATGGCACCCTCCACTTT
CASSLGQDGTLHF
>NA|TRBV18|15|NA|TRBJ2-2
TGTGCCAGCTCACCATTACTTGAGAACACCGGGGAGCTGTTTTTT
CASSPLLENTGELFF
>NA|TRBV12-5|13|NA|TRBJ2-5
TGTGCTAGTGGTTTCTCGGGGGAAGAGACCCAGTACTTC
CASGFSGEETQYF
>TRBD2|TRBV10-3|18|NA|TRBJ2-1
TGTGCCATCAAAGGGGCTAGCGGGGGGGAAAGGTCCTACAATGAGCAGTTCTTC
CAIKGASGGERSYNEQFF